This TCR beta chain is from a study of shared clonotypes between healthy human individuals. Germline V gene data show CDR1 as KGHSH and CDR2 as LQKENI. Trimming took 5 bases from V and 3 from J; bases not matched to a gene: 11. This CDR3 comprises 16 residues. With regard to this clone: Its antigen is as yet unknown.

Notes on the study in general: The naive CD4 repertoires of several donors were compared, and roughly 5% of clonotypes were shared. Represented diversity, genetic and exposure-history alike, was limited by few donors. The study's rarefaction showed incomplete sorted-subset sequencing despite large depth. Clonotypes which were not shared had lower generation probabilities than clonotypes that all four donors shared.

Clones were sequenced by immunoSEQ multiplex PCR, and TCRdb holds only the in-frame ones, with some missing. The sample holds about 1 million clones, around 75% seen once. Sequenced sample: memory CD4+ T cells sorted from blood. Subset described: CD45RA-negative fraction. The receptor was isolated from a man between 18 and 29 years old in good health. The chain combines TRBV18 with TRBJ2-7; 9 nucleotides agree with TRBD1. Here the CDR3 DNA reads TGTGCCAGCTCAGTTACAACAGGGGGCGGGAACTACGAGCAGTACTTC. This gives the protein CASSVTTGGGNYEQYF.